A selection of T cell receptor beta chains follows, all from one sample in a study of shared clonotypes between healthy human individuals. Sequencing used immunoSEQ multiplex PCR; TCRdb keeps in-frame clones, though not all of them. The table shows just over 2,000,000 clones, with 90% to 95% occurring only once. Sequences were obtained from naive CD4+ T cells sorted from blood. These receptors originate from a man younger than 35 in good health. CDR3s include the opening cysteine and the closing phenylalanine or tryptophan. A D gene is named only where the DNA matches it firmly. A clone size is listed for some rows: how often the clone was seen (once, few, many), or a class if it is expanded.

. | TRBD2 | TRBJ2-5 | TRBV5-4 | TGTGCCAGCAGCCGAAGACTAGCGGGGGTCCAAGAGACCCAGTACTTC | CASSRRLAGVQETQYF
once | TRBD1 | TRBJ2-7 | TRBV11-2 | TGTGCCAGCAGCCCGGGACAGGGTACCCACGAGCAGTACTTC | CASSPGQGTHEQYF
once | . | TRBJ2-7 | TRBV7-2 | TGTGCCAGCAGCTTAGGAGGGGCCCGAGACGAGCAGTACTTC | CASSLGGARDEQYF
once | . | TRBJ1-5 | TRBV5-1 | TGCGCCAGCAGCTTGGCAGAGAATCAGCCCCAGCATTTT | CASSLAENQPQHF
. | TRBD2 | TRBJ2-1 | TRBV7-3 | TGTGCCAGCAGCTCCCCGGGGGGGATGGTCAATGAGCAGTTCTTC | CASSSPGGMVNEQFF
. | . | TRBJ2-1 | TRBV5-6 | TGTGCCAGCAGCATCGGGACTCTTTCCTACAATGAGCAGTTCTTC | CASSIGTLSYNEQFF
. | TRBD1 | TRBJ1-4 | TRBV2 | TGTGCCAGCGACTATAGTGGGACAGCCAAACTGTTTTTT | CASDYSGTAKLFF
few | . | TRBJ2-3 | TRBV5-5 | TGTGCCAGCAGTTCGGAGGGGCTCCAGAACACAGATACGCAGTATTTT | CASSSEGLQNTDTQYF
. | . | TRBJ2-7 | TRBV6-1 | TGTGCCAGCGCCCCCGGACCTGAGGGCTACGAGCAGTACTTC | CASAPGPEGYEQYF
. | . | TRBJ1-2 | TRBV20-1 | TGCAGTGCTATCCTGGCTTATGGCTACACCTTC | CSAILAYGYTF
. | TRBD1 | TRBJ1-2 | TRBV7-9 | TGTGCCAGCAGCGTCCAGGGGGGAAGGGGCTACACCTTC | CASSVQGGRGYTF
. | . | TRBJ1-2 | TRBV6-1 | TGTGCCAGCAGTGACCCTAACGGCGGGCCGCGGGGCTACACCTTC | CASSDPNGGPRGYTF
. | TRBD1 | TRBJ1-2 | TRBV6-1 | TGTGCCATCCCGGACAGGGGGCGGGTGAGGGGCTACACCTTC | CAIPDRGRVRGYTF
. | TRBD1 | TRBJ1-2 | TRBV28 | TGTGCCAGCAGTTACTCAGGGGGGCAAGGCTACACCTTC | CASSYSGGQGYTF
. | TRBD1 | TRBJ1-2 | TRBV7-3 | TGTGCCAGCAGCCCGTGGGACAGGGGTTTGCATGGCTACACCTTC | CASSPWDRGLHGYTF
. | TRBD1 | TRBJ1-3 | TRBV11-2 | TGTGCCAGCAGCCTGGGACAGGTTTTGCGAAACACCATATATTTT | CASSLGQVLRNTIYF
. | . | TRBJ2-7 | TRBV5-1 | TGCGCCAGCAGCTTGGAGGGAACCGGGAGCGAGCAGTACTTC | CASSLEGTGSEQYF
. | TRBD1 | TRBJ1-2 | TRBV28 | TGTGCCAGCAGTCTACAGACAGGGGCTAACTATGGCTACACCTTC | CASSLQTGANYGYTF
. | . | TRBJ2-7 | TRBV28 | TGTGCCAGCAGTTTAGGTCGTCGCGGGCAGGTGGCCAGTGGACGCTACGAGCAGTACTTC | CASSLGRRGQVASGRYEQYF
. | . | TRBJ1-3 | TRBV10-3 | TGTGCCATCACTAAGAGCGGACCCACCTCTGGAAACACCATATATTTT | CAITKSGPTSGNTIYF
few | . | TRBJ1-2 | TRBV19 | TGTGCCAGTATAGCCAGTATGGACTATGGCTACACCTTC | CASIASMDYGYTF
. | TRBD1 | TRBJ1-2 | TRBV5-4 | TGTGCCAGCAGCCGGACAGGTCCACTGAACTATGGCTACACCTTC | CASSRTGPLNYGYTF
once | . | TRBJ2-7 | TRBV7-2 | TGTGCCAGCAGCTTGGCGGTATTTGGGGCCTACGAGCAGTACTTC | CASSLAVFGAYEQYF
. | TRBD2 | TRBJ2-7 | TRBV18 | TGTGCCAGCTCACCACCCGGGGGAGGGGATTCCTACGAGCAGTACTTC | CASSPPGGGDSYEQYF
. | . | TRBJ2-6 | TRBV11-2 | TGTGCCAGCAGCCGCGGCGTTCTGGGGGCCAACGTCCTGACTTTC | CASSRGVLGANVLTF
. | . | TRBJ1-2 | TRBV6-6 | TGTGCCAGCAGTTCAGAAAGCGCAGGCGAGGTATTTGGCTACACCTTC | CASSSESAGEVFGYTF
few | . | TRBJ1-5 | TRBV30 | TGTGCCTGGAGTTCGGGAGGTATTCAGCCCCAGCATTTT | CAWSSGGIQPQHF
. | . | TRBJ2-2 | TRBV6-6 | TGTGCCAGCACCCCATTGGGACTTCGGGGGGAGCTGTTTTTT | CASTPLGLRGELFF
. | . | TRBJ1-1 | TRBV2 | TGTGCCAGCAGTGAAGCGGGGATAACTGAAGCTTTCTTT | CASSEAGITEAFF
. | . | TRBJ2-2 | TRBV5-1 | TGCGCCAGCAGCTTCCAGGGTGGGAACACCGGGGAGCTGTTTTTT | CASSFQGGNTGELFF
. | TRBD1 | TRBJ1-1 | TRBV19 | TGTGCCAGTAGTAGGACAGGGACGAACACTGAAGCTTTCTTT | CASSRTGTNTEAFF
. | . | TRBJ1-5 | TRBV11-2 | TGTGCCAGCAGCCTCGACAAAAGCAATCAGCCCCAGCATTTT | CASSLDKSNQPQHF
. | . | TRBJ1-4 | TRBV10-3 | TGTGCCACCAGAGGGGCGCCAGGGAGCTATGAAAAACTGTTTTTT | CATRGAPGSYEKLFF
. | TRBD1 | TRBJ1-6 | TRBV19 | TGTGCCAGTCGGACAGGGCAGTCACCCCTCCACTTT | CASRTGQSPLHF
. | . | TRBJ1-1 | TRBV5-1 | TGCGCCAGCAGCTTGAAATTTGGGGCTGAAGCTTTCTTT | CASSLKFGAEAFF
. | TRBD2 | TRBJ2-3 | TRBV10-3 | TGTGCCATCAGTAAAGGACTAGCCCACCTTGAGACAGATACGCAGTATTTT | CAISKGLAHLETDTQYF
. | TRBD2 | TRBJ2-4 | TRBV9 | TGTGCCAGCAGCGTAGTAGCTAGCGGGGGGCCCAACATTCAGTACTTC | CASSVVASGGPNIQYF
. | . | TRBJ2-3 | TRBV18 | TGTGCCAGCTCACCTGGAGCGGATACGCAGTATTTT | CASSPGADTQYF
once | . | TRBJ2-6 | TRBV9 | TGTGCCAGCAGCCCACACTCCGGGACGGGAAGCTCTGGGGCCAACGTCCTGACTTTC | CASSPHSGTGSSGANVLTF
. | TRBD1 | TRBJ1-1 | TRBV4-1 | TGCGCCAGCAGCCCCGGGACAGGGAGAGGAGTTACTGAAGCTTTCTTT | CASSPGTGRGVTEAFF
. | . | TRBJ2-7 | TRBV21-1 | TGTGCCAGCAGCTCCCCCGGGGAGCGGGAGGGCCGCGAGCAGTACTTC | CASSSPGEREGREQYF
. | . | TRBJ1-2 | TRBV30 | TGTGCCTGGAGTGCGGCCGGCAACTATGGCTACACCTTC | CAWSAAGNYGYTF
once | TRBD1 | TRBJ2-7 | TRBV18 | TGTGCCAGCTCTCCGACAGGGGCGGACTACGAGCAGTACTTC | CASSPTGADYEQYF
. | TRBD2 | TRBJ2-7 | TRBV6-4 | TGTGCCAGCAGTGACTCGGTCCGGGACAGGACTAGCGGGAAGCCTATCTACGAGCAGTACTTC | CASSDSVRDRTSGKPIYEQYF
. | TRBD2 | TRBJ2-1 | TRBV5-1 | TGCGCCAGCAGCTTGGAACTAGCGGGAGGCTTCTACAATGAGCAGTTCTTC | CASSLELAGGFYNEQFF
. | . | TRBJ1-1 | TRBV5-4 | TGTGCCAGCAGCTTGTCAGGGGCGTACACTGAAGCTTTCTTT | CASSLSGAYTEAFF
. | TRBD1 | TRBJ1-1 | TRBV28 | TGTGCCAGCAGCCTAAGCGACAGGGTCGCTGAAGCTTTCTTT | CASSLSDRVAEAFF
. | . | TRBJ2-7 | TRBV14 | TGTGCCAGCAGCCAAGAGCCTTCCTACGAGCAGTACTTC | CASSQEPSYEQYF
once | . | TRBJ2-2 | TRBV5-1 | TGCGCCAGCAGTTTCTCGAAGACAGGACTCGGTACCGGGGAGCTGTTTTTT | CASSFSKTGLGTGELFF
. | . | TRBJ1-4 | TRBV5-8 | TGTGCCAGCAGCGAAAAAAGAGAACCTAATGAAAAACTGTTTTTT | CASSEKREPNEKLFF
. | TRBD1 | TRBJ2-7 | TRBV18 | TGTGCCAGCTCACGCACGGGACAGGGGTACGAGCAGTACTTC | CASSRTGQGYEQYF
. | TRBD2 | TRBJ2-3 | TRBV10-3 | TGTGCCATCAGTGAGTCGGGTGCGGGAGGGCCGATAGATACGCAGTATTTT | CAISESGAGGPIDTQYF
. | TRBD1 | TRBJ2-5 | TRBV2 | TGTGCCAGATCCGGGACAGGGGGGGTAGAGACCCAGTACTTC | CARSGTGGVETQYF
once | . | TRBJ1-1 | TRBV9 | TGTGCCAGCAGCGTAGGAATAGGTAGGGGCAACACTGAAGCTTTCTTT | CASSVGIGRGNTEAFF